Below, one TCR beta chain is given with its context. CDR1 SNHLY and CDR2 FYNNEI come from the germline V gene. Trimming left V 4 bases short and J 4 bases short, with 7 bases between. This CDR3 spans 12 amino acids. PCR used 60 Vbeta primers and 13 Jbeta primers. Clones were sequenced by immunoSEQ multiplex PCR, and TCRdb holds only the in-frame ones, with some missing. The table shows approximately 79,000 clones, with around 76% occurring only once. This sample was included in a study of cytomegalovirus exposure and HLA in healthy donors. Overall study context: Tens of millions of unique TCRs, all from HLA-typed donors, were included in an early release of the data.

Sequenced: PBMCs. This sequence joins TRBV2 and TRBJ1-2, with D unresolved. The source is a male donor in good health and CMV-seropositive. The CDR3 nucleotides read TGTGCCAGCAGTGCGAGTGGCTATGGCTACACCTTC. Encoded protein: CASSASGYGYTF.